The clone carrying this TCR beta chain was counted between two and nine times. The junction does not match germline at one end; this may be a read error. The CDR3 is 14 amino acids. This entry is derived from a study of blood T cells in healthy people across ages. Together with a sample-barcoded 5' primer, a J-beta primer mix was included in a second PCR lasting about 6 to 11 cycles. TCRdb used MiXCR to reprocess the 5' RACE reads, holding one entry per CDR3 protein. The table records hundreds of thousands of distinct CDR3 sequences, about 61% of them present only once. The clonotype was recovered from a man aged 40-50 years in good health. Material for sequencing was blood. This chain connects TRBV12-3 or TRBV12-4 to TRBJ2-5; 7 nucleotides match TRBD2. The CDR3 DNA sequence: TGTGCCAGCAGTCGACTAGCTCCCCAGGAGACCCCGTACTTC. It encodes CASSRLAPQETPYF.